The 31 T cell receptor beta chains reported below all come from one sample, sequenced in a study of early T cells in non-severe SARS-CoV-2 infection. TCRdb re-called the 5' RACE reads with MiXCR, one entry per CDR3 protein. The table shows about 59,000 distinct CDR3 sequences, with roughly an eighth occurring only once. Here the sequenced sample was whole blood, taken at baseline. These receptors originate from an adult who was a healthcare worker with PCR-confirmed SARS-CoV-2 infection or an uninfected control (not recorded which).

The rearrangement uses TRBV6-5 and TRBJ1-1, with D perhaps TRBD1 (6 bases). Trimming took 7 bases from V and 5 from J, leaving 14 bases between them. The germline gives CDR1 MNHEY, CDR2 SVGAGI. This CDR3 has 13 amino acids. The CDR3 protein is CASKIRGQTEAFF. The DNA for the CDR3 is TGTGCCAGCAAGATTCGGGGGCAGACTGAAGCTTTCTTT.

The chain carries TRBV11-3 and TRBJ2-3; the match to TRBD2 covers 7 bases. The CDR3 length is 15 residues. From germline, CDR1 is SGHNT and CDR2 YENEEA. V gave up 5 bases and J gave up 6 bases; unmatched junction bases: 11. Written as DNA, the CDR3 is TGTGCCAGCAGCCAGACAGCGGGGCCCACGGATACGCAGTATTTT. Translating it yields CASSQTAGPTDTQYF.

This clonotype was seen a handful of times. The chain couples TRBV7-9 to TRBJ2-7; the D is unclear. Germline CDR1 and CDR2: SEHNR and FQNEAQ (reference sequence). The CDR3 length is 13 residues. V lost 5 bases to trimming and J lost 1 base, with 9 bases between them. CDR3: CASSPQVSYEQYF. In DNA, the CDR3 is TGTGCCAGCAGCCCCCAGGTTTCCTACGAGCAGTACTTC.

This clonotype was counted only a few times. The CDR3 sequence is CASSEQNQPQHF. The DNA of the CDR3 is TGCGCCAGCAGTGAGCAGAATCAGCCCCAGCATTTT. The chain links TRBV10-2 to TRBJ1-5, with unresolved D. The CDR3 consists of 12 residues. The germline V gene encodes CDR1 WSHSY and CDR2 SAAADI. The germline V and J ends were trimmed by 2 bases and 4 bases, with 3 bases remaining between them.

This clonotype was seen only a few times. This sequence joins TRBV7-2 and TRBJ2-5, with D hard to call. CDR3 length: 16 amino acids. The V end lost 1 base, the J end lost 2 bases, and 14 bases lay between the germline ends. Germline-derived CDR1 and CDR2 are SGHTA and FQGNSA. CDR3: CASSLEGLDLQETQYF. The CDR3 DNA reads TGTGCCAGCAGCTTAGAAGGTTTAGATCTGCAAGAGACCCAGTACTTC.

This clonotype was recorded a few times. The V call is TRBV20-1, the J call TRBJ1-4, with TRBD1 identical over 9 bases. Germline CDR1 is DFQATT and CDR2 is SNEGSKA (reference sequence). The CDR3 extends over 15 amino acids. V lost 0 bases to trimming and J lost 6 bases; unmatched junction nucleotides: 5. This CDR3 is CSARDQGQGHEKLFF. CDR3 nucleotides: TGCAGTGCTAGAGATCAAGGACAGGGGCATGAAAAACTGTTTTTT.

This clonotype was seen more than once but under ten times. V usage is TRBV18 and J usage is TRBJ1-4, with 8 bases fitting TRBD1. The CDR3 is made up of 14 amino acids. Germline trimming cut 3 bases from V and 8 bases from J; bases unmatched to any gene: 5. CDR1 KGHSH and CDR2 LQKENI come from the germline V gene. CDR3 sequence: CASSPQGAKEKLFF. CDR3 nucleotides: TGTGCCAGCTCACCCCAGGGGGCGAAGGAAAAACTGTTTTTT.

As for this clonotype: The junction departs from germline at one end; a sequencing error may be responsible. The chain is built from TRBV11-2 and TRBJ1-4; D gene unclear. The CDR3 sequence is 14 residues long. Per the germline V gene, CDR1 is SGHAT and CDR2 is FQNNGV. CDR3 residues: CASSLATTTEKLFF. The CDR3 bases are TGTGCCAGCAGCTTAGCCACGACTACTGAAAAACTGTTTTTT.

This clonotype was seen at least ten times. The chain has TRBV7-6 and TRBJ2-7; the D gene is possibly TRBD2 (5 bases). V lost 1 base to trimming and J lost 4 bases, with 11 bases between them. There are 14 residues in the CDR3. The germline V gene has CDR1 SGHVS and CDR2 FNYEAQ. The CDR3 DNA is TGTGCCAGCAGCTTAGGGAGGCGCGGGTACGAGCAGTACTTC. Protein: CASSLGRRGYEQYF.

This clonotype was seen a few times. The chain has TRBV7-9 and TRBJ2-1, with 9 nucleotides matching TRBD2. V shed 5 bases and J 8 bases; nucleotides not matched to a gene: 4. Per the germline V gene, CDR1 is SEHNR and CDR2 is FQNEAQ (reference sequence). The CDR3 loop spans 13 amino acids. CDR3 nucleotide sequence: TGTGCCAGCAGCCGGAGCGGGGGGCATGAGCAGTTCTTC. It translates to CASSRSGGHEQFF.

The CDR3 DNA reads as TGTGCCAGCAGCTTTGGACAGGGGGCGCGTAATTCACCCCTCCACTTT. Translation gives CASSFGQGARNSPLHF. The chain links TRBV7-2 to TRBJ1-6, with 11 bases that match TRBD1. In germline, CDR1 is SGHTA, CDR2 FQGNSA. Germline trimming cut 3 bases from V and 6 bases from J; bases unmatched to any gene: 4. There are 16 residues in the CDR3.

The chain's CDR3 is CASSESGGGNQPQHF. The CDR3 DNA sequence: TGTGCCAGCAGTGAAAGCGGGGGCGGGAATCAGCCCCAGCATTTT. The gene calls are TRBV6-1 and TRBJ1-5; D is possibly TRBD1 (6 bases). The germline gives CDR1 MNHNS, CDR2 SASEGT. The CDR3 covers 15 residues. V dropped 2 bases and J dropped 4 bases, with 12 bases sitting between them.

At least ten counts were recorded for this clonotype. CDR3 in amino acids: CASHPSGRHGNEQFF. As DNA, the CDR3 is TGTGCCAGCCACCCTTCAGGGAGGCACGGGAATGAGCAGTTCTTC. The chain recombines TRBV5-4 with TRBJ2-1, with a possible D match to TRBD2 (6 bases). Germline V gene sequence: CDR1 SGHNT, CDR2 YYREEE (reference sequence). This CDR3 has 15 residues. Trimming stripped 7 bases from V and 7 bases from J, with 21 bases between.

This clonotype turned up a few times. V is TRBV5-4 and J is TRBJ2-1, with 7 positions matching TRBD1. Germline CDR1 SGHNT, CDR2 YYREEE (reference sequence). J lost 8 bases, V lost 5 bases, and 7 bases had no gene match. The CDR3 covers 13 residues. The CDR3: CASSSSGGYEQFF. The CDR3, as DNA: TGTGCCAGCAGTTCCTCAGGGGGTTATGAGCAGTTCTTC.

The rearrangement joins TRBV5-1 to TRBJ2-2; D is ambiguous. The CDR3 contains 11 residues. Trimming cost V 4 bases and J 6 bases, with 4 bases left between them. Germline loops: CDR1 SGHRS, CDR2 YFSETQ. The CDR3 DNA reads TGCGCCAGCAGCCAAGCCGGGGAGCTGTTTTTT. Residues: CASSQAGELFF.

There are many counts of this clonotype. This chain joins TRBV4-3 and TRBJ2-1; 8 bases are shared with TRBD2. The trim removed 3 bases at V and 1 base at J, leaving 5 bases unmatched. From germline, CDR1 is LGHNA and CDR2 YSLEER. The CDR3 is 16 residues long. The CDR3 is CASSQWRGASYNEQFF. CDR3 bases: TGCGCCAGCAGCCAGTGGCGGGGGGCGTCCTACAATGAGCAGTTCTTC.

The chain combines TRBV5-4 with TRBJ2-3; no reliable D call. V was clipped by 2 bases and J by 4 bases, with 14 bases between them. CDR1 is SGHNT, CDR2 YYREEE, per germline (reference sequence). The CDR3 runs to 15 residues. Here the CDR3 reads CASSLGRSRPDTQYF. The CDR3 coding sequence is TGTGCCAGCAGCTTAGGCAGAAGTAGGCCAGATACGCAGTATTTT.

This clonotype showed up just a few times. The rearrangement links TRBV7-2 to TRBJ2-1; 11 nucleotides align to TRBD1. Germline CDR1 and CDR2: SGHTA and FQGNSA. V was pared by 6 bases and J by 2 bases, with 3 bases of the junction left unmatched. CDR3 length: 15 amino acids. This CDR3 is CASSRDRGAYNEQFF. CDR3 coding DNA: TGTGCCAGCAGTAGGGACAGGGGGGCCTACAATGAGCAGTTCTTC.

In its sample, this clonotype was seen a few times. The chain is built from TRBV4-3 and TRBJ2-5; D gene uncertain. Per germline, CDR1 LGHNA and CDR2 YSLEER. Deletions cut 1 base from V and 2 bases from J, with 11 bases between. The CDR3 has 15 amino acids. DNA of the CDR3: TGCGCCAGCAGCCAAGGGGTCGGAAGACAAGAGACCCAGTACTTC. Its protein product is CASSQGVGRQETQYF.

This clonotype has ten or more counts. This rearrangement joins TRBV29-1 to TRBJ1-3; D is unclear. The germline gives CDR1 SQVTM, CDR2 ANQGSEA. The CDR3 is made up of 13 amino acids. Trimming cost V 4 bases and J 0 bases, with 7 bases left between them. Here the CDR3 DNA reads TGCAGCGTTGGGGCAAGCTCTGGAAACACCATATATTTT. Translated: CSVGASSGNTIYF.

This clonotype has more than one count but fewer than ten. J is TRBJ2-3 and V is TRBV20-1; possible D gene TRBD2, 5 bases. The CDR3 loop spans 12 amino acids. Trimming removed 3 bases at V and 5 bases at J, with 9 bases between. Germline CDR1 and CDR2: DFQATT and SNEGSKA (reference sequence). CDR3 nucleotides: TGCAGTGCTAGGGAGGACCTAGATACGCAGTATTTT. Protein product: CSAREDLDTQYF.

This clonotype appeared many times. The chain recombines TRBV12-3 or TRBV12-4 with TRBJ1-2; D possibly corresponds to TRBD1 (6 bases). V lost 6 bases and J lost 5, with 13 bases in between. There are 13 residues in the CDR3. The CDR3 here is CASSLDRQYGYTF. The DNA for the CDR3 is TGTGCCAGCAGCCTCGACAGGCAGTATGGCTACACCTTC.

The chain carries TRBV29-1 and TRBJ2-1, with 8 bases fitting TRBD1. CDR1 and CDR2 (germline): SQVTM, ANQGSEA. The junction had 6 bases not matched to a gene; V was cut back by 4 bases and J by 7 bases. The CDR3 length is 13 residues. The CDR3 loop reads CSVGTGMWNEQFF. For the CDR3, the DNA is TGCAGCGTTGGGACAGGGATGTGGAATGAGCAGTTCTTC.

Ten or more counts support this clonotype. This chain joins TRBV9 and TRBJ2-1; D is unclear. Trimming removed 4 bases from V and 10 bases from J, with 9 bases in between. Germline loops: CDR1 SGDLS, CDR2 YYNGEE. This CDR3 is built from 11 residues. The CDR3 bases are TGTGCCAGCAGCCAAGGACCGGAGCAGTTCTTC. This gives the protein CASSQGPEQFF.

The rearrangement links TRBV5-1 to TRBJ1-2; 10 nucleotides align to TRBD1. CDR1 and CDR2 (germline): SGHRS, YFSETQ. Trimming at V came to 0 bases and at J to 4 bases, leaving 6 bases not matched to a gene. The CDR3 covers 16 residues. CDR3 in DNA: TGCGCCAGCAGCTTGGAGGGACAGGGGCCCCTCTATGGCTACACCTTC. Protein sequence: CASSLEGQGPLYGYTF.

This sequence joins TRBV5-4 and TRBJ2-1; 13 positions match TRBD2. Germline assignment: CDR1 SGHNT and CDR2 YYREEE (reference sequence). This CDR3 is 15 amino acids long. V shed 6 bases, J shed 9 bases, and the junction held 9 bases outside the gene matches. Here the CDR3 reads CASTPGTSGISEQFF. Here the CDR3 DNA reads TGTGCCAGCACCCCCGGGACTAGCGGGATCAGTGAGCAGTTCTTC.

This clonotype was seen only a few times. The chain combines TRBV14 with TRBJ1-1; 7 positions match TRBD1. Germline CDR1 reads SGHDN; CDR2 reads FVKESK. CDR3 length equals 17 residues. The J segment lost 0 bases and the V segment lost 2 bases, leaving 9 bases of the junction unmatched. The CDR3 sequence is CASSQWGRGELNTEAFF. The CDR3 region has the DNA TGTGCCAGCAGCCAATGGGGCAGGGGGGAACTGAACACTGAAGCTTTCTTT.

This chain joins TRBV6-5 and TRBJ1-2, with TRBD1 matching over 8 bases. This CDR3 region has 14 residues. V shed 6 bases, J shed 4 bases, and the junction held 7 bases outside the gene matches. Germline V gene lookup returns CDR1 MNHEY and CDR2 SVGAGI. CDR3 nucleotides: TGTGCCAGCAGCCCACTTGACAGGGGCTATGGCTACACCTTC. Encoded protein: CASSPLDRGYGYTF.

This rearrangement joins TRBV2 to TRBJ1-1; possible D gene TRBD1, 5 bases. This CDR3 contains 16 residues. Germline CDR1 is SNHLY and CDR2 is FYNNEI. Between the trimmed V and J ends, which lost 8 bases and 3 bases, there was a span of 22 bases. The CDR3 DNA reads TGTGCCAGCTACTTCAGGGTAAACTCCGGGGACACTGAAGCTTTCTTT. This sequence encodes CASYFRVNSGDTEAFF.

The V and J genes are TRBV2 and TRBJ2-1, with D perhaps given as TRBD1 or TRBD2 (5 bases each). There are 12 residues in the CDR3. Germline-derived CDR1 and CDR2 are SNHLY and FYNNEI. The CDR3 protein is CAEGDAGNEQFF. CDR3 in DNA: TGTGCGGAAGGGGACGCCGGCAATGAGCAGTTCTTC.

This clonotype was found a few times. The rearrangement uses TRBV3-1 and TRBJ1-4; D unclear. This CDR3 has 15 amino acids. Per the germline V gene, CDR1 is LGHDT and CDR2 is YNNKEL (reference sequence). V gave up 4 bases and J gave up 6 bases, with 15 bases separating them. The CDR3 here is CASSPDGVGDEKLFF. CDR3 bases: TGTGCCAGCAGCCCCGACGGGGTTGGCGATGAAAAACTGTTTTTT.